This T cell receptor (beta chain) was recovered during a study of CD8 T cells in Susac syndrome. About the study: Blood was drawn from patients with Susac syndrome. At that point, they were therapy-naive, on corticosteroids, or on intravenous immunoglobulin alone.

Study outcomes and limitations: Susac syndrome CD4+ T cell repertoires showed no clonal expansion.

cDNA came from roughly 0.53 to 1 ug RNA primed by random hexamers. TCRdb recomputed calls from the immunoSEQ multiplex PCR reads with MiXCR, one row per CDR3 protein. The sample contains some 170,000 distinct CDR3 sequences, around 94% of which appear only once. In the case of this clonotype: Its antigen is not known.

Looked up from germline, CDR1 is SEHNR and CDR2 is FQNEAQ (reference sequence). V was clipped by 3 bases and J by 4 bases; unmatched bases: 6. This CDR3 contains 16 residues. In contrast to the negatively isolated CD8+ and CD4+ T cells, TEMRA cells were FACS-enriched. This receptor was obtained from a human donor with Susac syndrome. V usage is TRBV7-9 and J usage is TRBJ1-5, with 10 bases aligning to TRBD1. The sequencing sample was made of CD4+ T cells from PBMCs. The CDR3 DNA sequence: TGTGCCAGCAGCTTCGGGGACAGGGGAGGTAATCAGCCCCAGCATTTT. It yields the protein CASSFGDRGGNQPQHF. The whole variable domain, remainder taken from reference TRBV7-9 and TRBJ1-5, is DTGVSQNPRHKITKRGQNVTFRCDPISEHNRLYWYRQTLGQGPEFLTYFQNEAQLEKSRLLSDRFSAERPKGSFSTLEIQRTEQGDSAMYLCASSFGDRGGNQPQHFGDGTRLSIL.